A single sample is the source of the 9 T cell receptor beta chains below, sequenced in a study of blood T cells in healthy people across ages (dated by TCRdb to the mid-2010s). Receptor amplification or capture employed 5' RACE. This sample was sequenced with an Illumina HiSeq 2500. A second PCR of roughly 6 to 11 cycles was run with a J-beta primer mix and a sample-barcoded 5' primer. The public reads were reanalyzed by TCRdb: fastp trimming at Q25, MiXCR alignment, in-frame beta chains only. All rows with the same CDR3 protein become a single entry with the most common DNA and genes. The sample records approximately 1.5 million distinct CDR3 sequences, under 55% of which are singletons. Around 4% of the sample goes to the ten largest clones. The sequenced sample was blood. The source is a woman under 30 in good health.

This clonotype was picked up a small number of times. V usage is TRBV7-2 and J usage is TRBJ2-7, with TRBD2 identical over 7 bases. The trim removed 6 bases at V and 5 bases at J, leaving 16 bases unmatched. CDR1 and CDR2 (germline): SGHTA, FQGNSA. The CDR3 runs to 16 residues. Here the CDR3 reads CASSVSGTLAAHEQYF. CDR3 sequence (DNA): TGTGCCAGCAGTGTCTCCGGGACTCTAGCGGCCCACGAGCAGTACTTC.

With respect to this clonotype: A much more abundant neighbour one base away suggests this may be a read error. CDR3 nucleotide sequence: TGTGCCAGCAGCTTAGCGTCGGGGTTCGACAATGAGCAGTACTTC. It yields the protein CASSLASGFDNEQYF. The chain is built from TRBV7-9 and TRBJ2-1; perhaps TRBD2 as D (5 bases). The J call may be in error: the DNA end matches TRBJ2-7 better. CDR1 is SEHNR and CDR2 is FQNEAQ in the germline V gene (reference sequence). This CDR3 has 15 residues.

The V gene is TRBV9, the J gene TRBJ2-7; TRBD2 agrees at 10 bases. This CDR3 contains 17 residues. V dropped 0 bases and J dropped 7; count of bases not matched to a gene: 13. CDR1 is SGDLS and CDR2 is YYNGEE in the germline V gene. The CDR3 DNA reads TGTGCCAGCAGCGTAGTTGGCCTAGCGGGAGACTACAATGAGCAGTACTTC. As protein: CASSVVGLAGDYNEQYF.

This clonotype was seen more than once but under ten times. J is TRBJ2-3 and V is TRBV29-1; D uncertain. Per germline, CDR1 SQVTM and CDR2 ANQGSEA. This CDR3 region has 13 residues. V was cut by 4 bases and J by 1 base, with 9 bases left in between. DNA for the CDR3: TGCAGCGTTGTACCCCTGGGCACAGATACGCAGTATTTT. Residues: CSVVPLGTDTQYF.

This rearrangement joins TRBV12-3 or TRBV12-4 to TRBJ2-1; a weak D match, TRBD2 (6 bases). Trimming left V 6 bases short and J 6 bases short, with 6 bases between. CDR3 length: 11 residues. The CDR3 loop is CASREGNEQFF. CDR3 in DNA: TGTGCCAGCAGGGAGGGCAATGAGCAGTTCTTC.

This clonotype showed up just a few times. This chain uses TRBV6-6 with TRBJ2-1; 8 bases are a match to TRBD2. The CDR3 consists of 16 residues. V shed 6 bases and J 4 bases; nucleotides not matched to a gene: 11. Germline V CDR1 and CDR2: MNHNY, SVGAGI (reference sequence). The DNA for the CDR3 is TGTGCCAGCAGGGTGTATAGCGGGAATTCTTACAATGAGCAGTTCTTC. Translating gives CASRVYSGNSYNEQFF.

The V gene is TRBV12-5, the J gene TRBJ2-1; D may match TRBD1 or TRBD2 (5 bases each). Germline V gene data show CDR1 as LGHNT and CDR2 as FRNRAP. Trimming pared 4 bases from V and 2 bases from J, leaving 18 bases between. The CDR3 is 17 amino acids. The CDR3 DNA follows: TGTGCTAGTGGTTCGACAGCCACCGGGGCCCCCTACAATGAGCAGTTCTTC. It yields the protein CASGSTATGAPYNEQFF.

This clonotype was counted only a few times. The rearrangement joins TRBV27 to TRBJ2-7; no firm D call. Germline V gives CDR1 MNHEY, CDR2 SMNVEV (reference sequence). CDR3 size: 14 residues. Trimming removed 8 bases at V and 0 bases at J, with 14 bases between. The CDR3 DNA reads TGTGCCAGCGCCTTAGTCTGGAGCTCCTACGAGCAGTACTTC. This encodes CASALVWSSYEQYF.

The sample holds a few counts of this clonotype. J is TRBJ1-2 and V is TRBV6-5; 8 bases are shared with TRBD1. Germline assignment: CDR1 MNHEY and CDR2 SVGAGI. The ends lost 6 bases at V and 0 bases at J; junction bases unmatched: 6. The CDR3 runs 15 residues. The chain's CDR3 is CASRAGQGPNYGYTF. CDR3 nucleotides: TGTGCCAGCAGAGCCGGACAGGGTCCTAACTATGGCTACACCTTC.